This TCR beta chain appears in the sequencing data of a study of blood T cell repertoires in COVID-19. Study at large: Researchers got acute and convalescent COVID-19 samples from the United States, Italy and Spain.

Germline V gene data show CDR1 as DFQATT and CDR2 as SNEGSKA (reference sequence). The CDR3 loop spans 11 amino acids. With 5 bases removed from V and 8 bases from J, the gap between germline ends came to 12 bases. Data came from immunoSEQ multiplex PCR; TCRdb stores just in-frame clones and leaves some out. The sample holds around 100,000 clones, around 88% seen once. What was sequenced was peripheral blood. The receptor comes from a human donor in a cohort sampled during active COVID-19. V usage is TRBV20-1 and J usage is TRBJ1-2; TRBD1 might be the D (6 bases). In DNA, the CDR3 is TGCAGTGCTCGCCTTGGACAGGGCTACACCTTC. Protein: CSARLGQGYTF.